This T cell receptor (beta chain) was recovered during a study of CD8 T cells in Susac syndrome. The V gene lost 4 bases and the J gene lost 7 bases, with 13 bases spanning the gap. Germline V CDR1 and CDR2: LGHNA, YSLEER. This CDR3 has 13 amino acids. Details on this clonotype: Its specificity is unknown.

CD8+ and CD4+ T cells taken from blood had their TCR beta sequenced. Negative isolation yielded CD8+ and CD4+ T cells; FACS enriched TEMRA cells. Random hexamers were used to reverse transcribe the RNA input (about 0.5 to 1 ug). Amplification of TCR beta CDR3 by immunoSEQ multiplex PCR spanned 54 Vbeta and 13 Jbeta. A single record per CDR3 protein comes from TCRdb applying MiXCR to the immunoSEQ multiplex PCR reads. The data show 150,000 to 200,000 distinct CDR3 sequences, roughly 92% seen once. Findings and limits, study-wide: Individuals included in the TCR sequencing and HLA analysis were acknowledged by the study to be relatively few in number.

J is TRBJ1-2 and V is TRBV4-3; possible D gene TRBD1, 5 bases. The sequenced sample consisted of CD4+ T cells from PBMCs. The origin of this receptor is a human donor with multiple sclerosis. CDR3 sequence: CASSPEGSLGYTF. The CDR3 nucleotides read TGCGCCAGCAGCCCCGAGGGGTCCCTTGGCTACACCTTC.